The T cell receptor beta chain described here comes from a study of T-cell reconstitution after alpha-beta-depleted transplantation in children. General observations from the study: T cells produced anew were the main source of T-cell counts and diversity one year after transplant. For some patients, TCRbeta diversity was high at day 60 because of recipient T cells and thymic progenitors that survived. Two months or so post-transplant, alpha-beta T cells reportedly derived from several hundred expanded graft clones.

Using unique molecular identifiers, the investigators prepared the TCRbeta library. MiXCR, applied by TCRdb to the PCR reads, yields one record per CDR3 protein. The table has over 120,000 distinct CDR3 sequences, around 8.8% seen once; the top ten hold less than 20%. V dropped 4 bases and J dropped 2; count of bases not matched to a gene: 8. CDR3 length equals 19 residues. Germline-derived CDR1 and CDR2 are LGHNA and YNFKEQ. Ten or more counts support this clonotype. As yet, its antigen is unknown. Sequenced material: PBMCs, mostly from graft donor cells, taken 180 days after TCRalphabeta/CD19-depleted stem cell transplant. This sequence joins TRBV4-2 and TRBJ2-6; 13 bases line up with TRBD2. This receptor was obtained from a female patient between 2 and 10 years old who had a stem cell transplant for congenital amegakaryocytic thrombocytopenia, so the T cells may come from the graft donor. The CDR3 sequence: CASSRIPGLAGPGANVLTF. The DNA for the CDR3 is TGTGCCAGCAGCCGGATACCGGGACTAGCGGGACCTGGGGCCAACGTCCTGACTTTC.